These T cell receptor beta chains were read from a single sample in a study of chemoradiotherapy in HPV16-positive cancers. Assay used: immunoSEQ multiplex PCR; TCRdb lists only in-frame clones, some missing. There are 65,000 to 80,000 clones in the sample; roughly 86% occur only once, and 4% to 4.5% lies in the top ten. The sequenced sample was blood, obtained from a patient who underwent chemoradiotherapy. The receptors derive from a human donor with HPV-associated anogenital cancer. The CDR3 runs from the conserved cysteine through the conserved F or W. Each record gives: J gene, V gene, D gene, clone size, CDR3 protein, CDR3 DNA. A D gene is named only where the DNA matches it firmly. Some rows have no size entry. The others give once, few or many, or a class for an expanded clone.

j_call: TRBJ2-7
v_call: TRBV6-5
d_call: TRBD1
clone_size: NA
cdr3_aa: CASSLTGGRYEQYF
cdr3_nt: TGTGCCAGCAGTTTAACAGGGGGCCGGTACGAGCAGTACTTC

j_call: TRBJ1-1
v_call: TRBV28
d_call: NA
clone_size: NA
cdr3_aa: CASSFRGLNTEAFF
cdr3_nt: TGTGCCAGCAGTTTCCGGGGGTTGAACACTGAAGCTTTCTTT

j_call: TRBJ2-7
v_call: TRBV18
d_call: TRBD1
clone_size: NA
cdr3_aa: CASSPGQGAYEQYF
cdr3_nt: TGTGCCAGCTCTCCGGGACAGGGGGCCTACGAGCAGTACTTC

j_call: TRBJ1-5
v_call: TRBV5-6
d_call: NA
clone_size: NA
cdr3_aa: CASSWGHSNQPQHF
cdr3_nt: TGTGCCAGCAGCTGGGGACATAGCAATCAGCCCCAGCATTTT

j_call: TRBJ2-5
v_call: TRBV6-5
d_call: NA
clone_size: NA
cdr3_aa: CASRKVGRETQYF
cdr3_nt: TGTGCCAGCAGAAAGGTGGGGCGGGAGACCCAGTACTTC

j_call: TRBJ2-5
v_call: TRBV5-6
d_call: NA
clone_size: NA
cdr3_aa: CASSISFRDPDLETQYF
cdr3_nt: TGTGCCAGCAGCATATCTTTCCGGGACCCCGATCTGGAGACCCAGTACTTC

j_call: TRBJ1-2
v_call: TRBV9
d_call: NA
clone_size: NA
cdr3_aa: CASSDSVARPSYGYTF
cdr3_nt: TGTGCCAGCAGCGATAGCGTAGCCAGGCCATCCTATGGCTACACCTTC

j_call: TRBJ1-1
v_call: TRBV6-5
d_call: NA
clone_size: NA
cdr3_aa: CASTSDMYMDTEAFF
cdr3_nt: TGTGCCAGCACCTCTGACATGTACATGGACACTGAAGCTTTCTTT

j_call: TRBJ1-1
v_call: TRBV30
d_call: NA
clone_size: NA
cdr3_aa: CAWTSGLQNTEAFF
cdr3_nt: TGTGCCTGGACATCAGGGCTACAGAACACTGAAGCTTTCTTT

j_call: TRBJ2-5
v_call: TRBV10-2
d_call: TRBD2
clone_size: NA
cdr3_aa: CASSLAGGVETQYF
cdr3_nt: TGCGCCAGCAGCCTAGCGGGGGGGGTAGAGACCCAGTACTTC

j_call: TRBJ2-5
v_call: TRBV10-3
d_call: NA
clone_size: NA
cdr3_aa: CAISGGRGPEETQYF
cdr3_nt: TGTGCCATCAGTGGCGGACGGGGGCCGGAGGAGACCCAGTACTTC

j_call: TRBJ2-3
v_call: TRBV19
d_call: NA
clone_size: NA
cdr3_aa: CASTPYLGGATDTQYF
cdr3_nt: TGTGCCAGTACCCCCTATCTTGGCGGGGCCACAGATACGCAGTATTTT

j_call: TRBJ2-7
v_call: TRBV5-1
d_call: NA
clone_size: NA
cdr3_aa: CASSLPSKPYEQYF
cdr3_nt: TGCGCCAGCAGCTTGCCGTCCAAACCTTACGAGCAGTACTTC

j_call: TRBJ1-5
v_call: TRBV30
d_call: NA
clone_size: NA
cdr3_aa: CAWSVQGNQPQHF
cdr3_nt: TGTGCCTGGAGTGTTCAGGGTAATCAGCCCCAGCATTTT

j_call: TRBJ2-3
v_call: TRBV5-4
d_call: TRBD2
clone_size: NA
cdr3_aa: CASSPSPAGSTDTQYF
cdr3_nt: TGTGCCAGCAGCCCGTCCCCAGCGGGGAGCACAGATACGCAGTATTTT

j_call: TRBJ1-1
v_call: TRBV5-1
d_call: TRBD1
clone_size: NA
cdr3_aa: CASSFATGVTEAFF
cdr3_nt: TGCGCCAGCAGCTTCGCGACAGGGGTCACTGAAGCTTTCTTT

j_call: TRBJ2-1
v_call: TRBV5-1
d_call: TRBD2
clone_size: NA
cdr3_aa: CASSLAGDYNEQFF
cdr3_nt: TGCGCCAGCAGCTTAGCGGGAGATTACAATGAGCAGTTCTTC

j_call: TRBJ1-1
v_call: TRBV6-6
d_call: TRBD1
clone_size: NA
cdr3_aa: CASTYGTEPTEAFF
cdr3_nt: TGTGCCAGCACCTATGGGACAGAACCCACTGAAGCTTTCTTT

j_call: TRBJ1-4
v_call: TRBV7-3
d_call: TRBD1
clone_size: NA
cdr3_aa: CASSLTGGGSGKLFF
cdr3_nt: TGTGCCAGCAGCTTAACAGGGGGCGGCTCCGGAAAACTGTTTTTT

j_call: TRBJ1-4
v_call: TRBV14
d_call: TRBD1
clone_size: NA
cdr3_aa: CASSQDLRKRGQLNEKLFF
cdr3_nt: TGTGCCAGCAGCCAAGATTTAAGGAAAAGGGGACAGCTTAATGAAAAACTGTTTTTT

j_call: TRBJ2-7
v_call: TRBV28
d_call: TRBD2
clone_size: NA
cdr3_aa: CASRPGLADYEQYF
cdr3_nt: TGTGCCAGCAGACCAGGACTAGCGGACTACGAGCAGTACTTC

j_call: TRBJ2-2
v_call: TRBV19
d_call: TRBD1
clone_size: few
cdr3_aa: CAVDRGANTGELFF
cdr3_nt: TGTGCCGTCGACAGGGGCGCGAACACCGGGGAGCTGTTTTTT

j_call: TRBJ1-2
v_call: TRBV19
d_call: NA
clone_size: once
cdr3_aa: CASSITGYHGYTF
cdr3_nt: TGTGCCAGTAGTATCACAGGGTACCATGGCTACACCTTC

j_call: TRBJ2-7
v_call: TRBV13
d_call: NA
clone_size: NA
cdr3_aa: CASSLGDSRLEQYF
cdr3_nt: TGTGCCAGCAGCTTAGGCGACTCCCGCCTCGAGCAGTACTTC

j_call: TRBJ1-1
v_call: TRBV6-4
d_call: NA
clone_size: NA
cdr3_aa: CASRGHMNTEAFF
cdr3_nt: TGTGCCAGCAGGGGACACATGAACACTGAAGCTTTCTTT

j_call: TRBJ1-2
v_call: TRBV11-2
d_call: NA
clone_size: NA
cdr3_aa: CASSLEAALNYGYTF
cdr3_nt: TGTGCCAGCAGCTTAGAGGCGGCCCTGAACTATGGCTACACCTTC

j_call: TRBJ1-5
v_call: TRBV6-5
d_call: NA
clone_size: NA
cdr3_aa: CASSLTNNQPQHF
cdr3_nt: TGTGCCAGCAGTCTCACGAACAATCAGCCCCAGCATTTT

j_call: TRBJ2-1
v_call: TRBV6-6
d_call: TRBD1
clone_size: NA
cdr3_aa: CASSYGDRVGEQFF
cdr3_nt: TGTGCCAGCAGTTACGGCGACAGGGTGGGTGAGCAGTTCTTC

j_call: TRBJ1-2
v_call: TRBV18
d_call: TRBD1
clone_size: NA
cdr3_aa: CASSPLQPGQGADYGYTF
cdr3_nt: TGTGCCAGCTCACCCCTCCAGCCCGGTCAGGGGGCCGACTATGGCTACACCTTC

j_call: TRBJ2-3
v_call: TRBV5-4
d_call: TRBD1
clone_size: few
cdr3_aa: CASSRKTGGEADTQYF
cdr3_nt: TGTGCCAGCAGCAGAAAGACAGGGGGAGAGGCAGATACGCAGTATTTT

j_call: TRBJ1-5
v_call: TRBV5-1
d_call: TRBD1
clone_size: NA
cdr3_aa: CASSSGQGDGQPQHF
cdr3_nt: TGCGCCAGCAGTTCCGGACAGGGGGACGGTCAGCCCCAGCATTTT

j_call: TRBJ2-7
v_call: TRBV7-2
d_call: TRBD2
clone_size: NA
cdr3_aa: CASSFTSGAYEQYF
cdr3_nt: TGTGCCAGCAGCTTCACTAGCGGAGCCTACGAGCAGTACTTC

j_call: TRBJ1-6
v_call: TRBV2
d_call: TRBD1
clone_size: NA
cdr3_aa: CASSGSAGGRSTLHF
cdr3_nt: TGTGCCAGCAGTGGTTCCGCAGGGGGTCGCTCTACCCTCCACTTT

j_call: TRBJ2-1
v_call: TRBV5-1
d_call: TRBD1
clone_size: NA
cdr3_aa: CASRGPGQGDEQFF
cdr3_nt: TGCGCCAGCAGGGGCCCGGGACAGGGTGACGAGCAGTTCTTC

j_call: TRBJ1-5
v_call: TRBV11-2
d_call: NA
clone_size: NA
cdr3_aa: CASSPELGVRNQPQHF
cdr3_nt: TGTGCCAGCAGCCCGGAACTAGGGGTGCGCAATCAGCCCCAGCATTTT

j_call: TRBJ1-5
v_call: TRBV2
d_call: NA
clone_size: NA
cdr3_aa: CASAPLGQGNQPQHF
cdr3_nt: TGTGCCAGCGCTCCATTAGGGCAGGGGAATCAGCCCCAGCATTTT

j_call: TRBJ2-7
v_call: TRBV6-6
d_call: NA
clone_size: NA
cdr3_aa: CASSPRLDAYEQYF
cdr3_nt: TGTGCCAGCAGTCCCCGACTAGATGCCTACGAGCAGTACTTC

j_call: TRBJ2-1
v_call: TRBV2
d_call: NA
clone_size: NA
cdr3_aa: CASSDGIARNEQFF
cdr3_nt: TGTGCCAGCAGTGATGGAATAGCTCGGAATGAGCAGTTCTTC

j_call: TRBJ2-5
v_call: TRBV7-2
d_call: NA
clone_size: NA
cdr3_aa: CASSFGHYSQETQYF
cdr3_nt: TGTGCCAGCAGCTTCGGACACTACTCACAAGAGACCCAGTACTTC

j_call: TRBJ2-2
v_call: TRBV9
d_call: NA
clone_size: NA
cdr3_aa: CASTSWSTGELFF
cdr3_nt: TGCGCCAGCACCTCCTGGAGCACCGGGGAGCTGTTTTTT

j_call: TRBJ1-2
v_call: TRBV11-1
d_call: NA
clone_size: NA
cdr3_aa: CASSPQGSYGYTF
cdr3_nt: TGTGCCAGCAGCCCTCAGGGGAGCTATGGCTACACCTTC

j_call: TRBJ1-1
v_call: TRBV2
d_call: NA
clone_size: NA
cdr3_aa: CASGGAGTEAFF
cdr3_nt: TGTGCCAGCGGGGGCGCCGGGACTGAAGCTTTCTTT

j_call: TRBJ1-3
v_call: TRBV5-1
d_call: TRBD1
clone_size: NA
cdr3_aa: CASSPSLTGAGNTIYF
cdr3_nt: TGCGCCAGCAGCCCGTCACTAACAGGGGCTGGAAACACCATATATTTT

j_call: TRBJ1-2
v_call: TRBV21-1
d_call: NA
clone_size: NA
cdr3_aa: CASSKDRGLVQGDYGYTF
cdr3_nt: TGTGCCAGCAGCAAAGATAGGGGTCTGGTCCAGGGGGACTATGGCTACACCTTC

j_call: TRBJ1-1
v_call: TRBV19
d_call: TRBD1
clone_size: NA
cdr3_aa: CASSPVGRGHTEAFF
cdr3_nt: TGTGCCAGTAGCCCGGTAGGGAGGGGGCACACTGAAGCTTTCTTT

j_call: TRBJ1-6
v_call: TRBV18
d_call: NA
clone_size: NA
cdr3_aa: CASSHKGTDSPLHF
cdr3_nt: TGTGCCAGCTCCCACAAGGGGACCGACTCACCCCTCCACTTT

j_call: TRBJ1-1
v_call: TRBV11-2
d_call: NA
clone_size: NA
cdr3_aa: CASSLGPSNTEAFF
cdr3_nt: TGTGCCAGCAGCTTAGGCCCCTCCAACACTGAAGCTTTCTTT

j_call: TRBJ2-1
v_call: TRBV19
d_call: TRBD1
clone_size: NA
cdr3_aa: CASSARGTGRNNEQFF
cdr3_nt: TGTGCCAGTAGTGCCCGGGGGACAGGGAGAAACAATGAGCAGTTCTTC

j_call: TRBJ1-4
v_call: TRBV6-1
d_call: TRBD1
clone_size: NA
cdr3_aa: CASSEGGRGLLNEKLFF
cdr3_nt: TGTGCCAGCAGTGAGGGAGGCAGGGGGCTGTTGAATGAAAAACTGTTTTTT

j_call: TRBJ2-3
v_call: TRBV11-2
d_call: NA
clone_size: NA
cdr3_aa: CASSLKDTTRSDTQYF
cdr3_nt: TGTGCCAGCAGCTTAAAGGACACGACTAGATCGGATACGCAGTATTTT

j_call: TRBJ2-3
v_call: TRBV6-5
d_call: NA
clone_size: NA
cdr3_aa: CASSVAQGGPDTQYF
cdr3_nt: TGTGCCAGCAGCGTCGCCCAGGGGGGGCCAGATACGCAGTATTTT

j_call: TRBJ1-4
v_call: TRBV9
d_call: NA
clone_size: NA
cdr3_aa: CASSVEGTINEKLFF
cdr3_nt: TGTGCCAGCAGCGTAGAGGGGACAATTAATGAAAAACTGTTTTTT

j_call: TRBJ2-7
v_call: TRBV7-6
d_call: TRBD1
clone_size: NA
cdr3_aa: CASSLASGQGVEQYF
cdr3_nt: TGTGCCAGCAGCTTAGCCTCGGGACAGGGAGTCGAGCAGTACTTC